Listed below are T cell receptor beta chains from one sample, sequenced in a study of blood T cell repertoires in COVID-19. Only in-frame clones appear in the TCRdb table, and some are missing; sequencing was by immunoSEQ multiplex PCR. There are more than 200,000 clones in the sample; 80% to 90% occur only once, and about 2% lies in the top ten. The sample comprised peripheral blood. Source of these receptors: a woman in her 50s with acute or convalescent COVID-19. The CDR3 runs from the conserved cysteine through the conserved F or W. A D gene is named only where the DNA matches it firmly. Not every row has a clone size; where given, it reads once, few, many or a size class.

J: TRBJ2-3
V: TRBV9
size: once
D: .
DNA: TGTGCCAGCAGCGTAGCGCAGGGCCCAGATACGCAGTATTTT
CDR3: CASSVAQGPDTQYF

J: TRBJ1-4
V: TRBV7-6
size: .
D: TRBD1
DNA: TGTGCCAGCAGCCCCCGGGACAGGGCTGCAACTAATGAAAAACTGTTTTTT
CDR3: CASSPRDRAATNEKLFF

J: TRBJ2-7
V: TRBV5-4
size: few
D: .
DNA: TGTGCCAGCAGCTTCCCCGGACACGACTCCTACGAGCAGTACTTC
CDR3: CASSFPGHDSYEQYF

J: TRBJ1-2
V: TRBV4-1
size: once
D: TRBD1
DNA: TGCGCCAGCAGCCACCGACAGGGACTAGGCTATGGCTACACCTTC
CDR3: CASSHRQGLGYGYTF

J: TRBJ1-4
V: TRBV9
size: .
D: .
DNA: TGTGCCAGCAGATCTAGCGGGGATCCCGGGCTGTTTTTT
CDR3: CASRSSGDPGLFF

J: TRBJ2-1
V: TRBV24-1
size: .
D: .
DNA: TGTGCCACCAGTGACCCGGGACTGCCCCGGTTCTTC
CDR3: CATSDPGLPRFF

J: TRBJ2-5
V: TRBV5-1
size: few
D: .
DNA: TGCGCCAGCAGCCCAATTCTCGGGGGATGGGAGACCCAGTACTTC
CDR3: CASSPILGGWETQYF

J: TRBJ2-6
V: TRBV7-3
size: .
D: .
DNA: TGTGCCAGCAGCTTAGGCCCCAACTCTGGGGCCAACGTCCTGACTTTC
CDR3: CASSLGPNSGANVLTF

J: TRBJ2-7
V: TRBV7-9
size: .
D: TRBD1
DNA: TGTGCCAGCATCCCCTACCAGGGACAGCCTTTGGGGGAGCAGTACTTC
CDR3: CASIPYQGQPLGEQYF

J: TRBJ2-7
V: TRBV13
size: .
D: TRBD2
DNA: TGTGCCAGCAGCTCCCGACTAGCGGGAAACTCCTACGAGCAGTACTTC
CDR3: CASSSRLAGNSYEQYF

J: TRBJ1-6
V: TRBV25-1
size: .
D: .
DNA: TGTGCCAGCAGTGACCCGGGACAACCTTTTTCACCCCTCCACTTT
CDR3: CASSDPGQPFSPLHF

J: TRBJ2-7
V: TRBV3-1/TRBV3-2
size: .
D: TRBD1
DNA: TGTGCCAGCAGCCAATGGGACAGGGAGCACGAGCAGTACTTC
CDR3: CASSQWDREHEQYF

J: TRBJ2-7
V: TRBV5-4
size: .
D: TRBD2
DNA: TGTGCCAGCAGCTTAGGCGGGAGTACGTACGAGCAGTACTTC
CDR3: CASSLGGSTYEQYF

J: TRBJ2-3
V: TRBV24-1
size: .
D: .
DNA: TGTGCCACCAGTGTCGGGAGCACAGATACGCAGTATTTT
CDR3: CATSVGSTDTQYF

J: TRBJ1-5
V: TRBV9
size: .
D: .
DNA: TGTGCCAGCAGCGAGGGGCTATACAATCAGCCCCAGCATTTT
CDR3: CASSEGLYNQPQHF

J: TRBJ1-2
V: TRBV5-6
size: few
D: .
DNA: TGTGCCAGCAGCCCGGACAGTCCGTACTATGGCTACACCTTC
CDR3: CASSPDSPYYGYTF

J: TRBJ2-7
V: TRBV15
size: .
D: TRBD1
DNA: TGTGCCACCAGCATTGAAACCGGGACAGGAAGCTACGAGCAGTACTTC
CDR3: CATSIETGTGSYEQYF

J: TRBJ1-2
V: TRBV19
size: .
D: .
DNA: TGTGCCACCTCTAACCGGGGATTAGTCTATGGCTACACCTTC
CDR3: CATSNRGLVYGYTF

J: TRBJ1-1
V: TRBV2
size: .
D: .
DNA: TGTGCCAGCAGTTCAGAGACTGTAGCTTTCTTT
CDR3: CASSSETVAFF

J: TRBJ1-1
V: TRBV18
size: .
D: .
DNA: TGTGCCAGCTCACCACGGGAGGGCGTGAACACTGAAGCTTTCTTT
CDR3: CASSPREGVNTEAFF

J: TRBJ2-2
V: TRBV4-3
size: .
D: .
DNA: TGCGCCAGCAGCCAAGAGGGGAGTGGAAACACCGGGGAGCTGTTTTTT
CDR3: CASSQEGSGNTGELFF

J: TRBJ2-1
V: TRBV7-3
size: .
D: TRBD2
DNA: TGTGCCAGCAGCTCTAGCGGGGGGTACAATGAGCAGTTCTTC
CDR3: CASSSSGGYNEQFF

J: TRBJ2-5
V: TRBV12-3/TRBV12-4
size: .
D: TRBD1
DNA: TGTGCCAGCAGCCGGGGACAGCAAGAGACCCAGTACTTC
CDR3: CASSRGQQETQYF

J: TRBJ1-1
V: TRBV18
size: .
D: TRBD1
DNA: TGTGCCAGCGGGGGGGGACAGGGTCCCAAAGCTTTCTTT
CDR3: CASGGGQGPKAFF

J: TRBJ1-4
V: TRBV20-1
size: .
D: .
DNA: TGCAGTGCCGAGGGCGGGGGGCTGTTTTTT
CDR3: CSAEGGGLFF

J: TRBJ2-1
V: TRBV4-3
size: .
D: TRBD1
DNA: TGCGCCAGCAGCCGATTCCCGGGACAGGGGGCTGGCGAGCAGTTCTTC
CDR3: CASSRFPGQGAGEQFF

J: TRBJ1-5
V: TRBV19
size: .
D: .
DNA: TGTGCCAGTAGTACCGCGACAGGCGTTAATAGCAATCAGCCCCAGCATTTT
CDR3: CASSTATGVNSNQPQHF

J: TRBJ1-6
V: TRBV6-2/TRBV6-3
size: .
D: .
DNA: TGTGCCAGCAGTTACGCTCTACTTAATAATTCACCCCTCCACTTT
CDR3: CASSYALLNNSPLHF

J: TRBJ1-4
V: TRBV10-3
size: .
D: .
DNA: TGTGCCTCAACGACAGAGGAGAATGAAAAACTGTTTTTT
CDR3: CASTTEENEKLFF

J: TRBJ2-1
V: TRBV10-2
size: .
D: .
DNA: TGCGCCAGCAGTAACAGGGAGGGCAATGAGCAGTTCTTC
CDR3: CASSNREGNEQFF

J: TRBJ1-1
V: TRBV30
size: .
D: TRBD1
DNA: TGTGCCTGGAGTGGACAGACAGGGAATGGGGCTGAAGCTTTCTTT
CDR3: CAWSGQTGNGAEAFF

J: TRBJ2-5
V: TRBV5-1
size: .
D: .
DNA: TGCGCCAGCAGCTTGGTCGGGGGAACCCAAGAGACCCAGTACTTC
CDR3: CASSLVGGTQETQYF

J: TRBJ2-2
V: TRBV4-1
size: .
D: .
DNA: TGCGCCAGCAGCCTTCAGACCGGGGAGCTGTTTTTT
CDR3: CASSLQTGELFF

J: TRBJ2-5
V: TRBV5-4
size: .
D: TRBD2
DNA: TGTGCCAGCAGCTTGGCGGCGGGAGGGAGGGGAGAGACCCAGTACTTC
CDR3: CASSLAAGGRGETQYF

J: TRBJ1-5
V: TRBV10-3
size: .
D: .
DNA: TGTGCCATCAGTGAGTCGGCAGGGGAAGTGCAGCCCCAGCATTTT
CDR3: CAISESAGEVQPQHF

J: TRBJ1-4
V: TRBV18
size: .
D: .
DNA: TGTGCCAGCTCTCCAGGTTCAGCGGAAAAACTGTTTTTT
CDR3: CASSPGSAEKLFF

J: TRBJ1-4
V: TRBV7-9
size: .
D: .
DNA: TGTGCCAGCAGCCCCAGTGAAAAACTGTTTTTT
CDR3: CASSPSEKLFF

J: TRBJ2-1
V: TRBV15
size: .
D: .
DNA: TGTGCCACCAGCAGAGTACAGCCGGACAATGAGCAGTTCTTC
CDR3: CATSRVQPDNEQFF

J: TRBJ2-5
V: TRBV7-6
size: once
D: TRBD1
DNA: TGTGCCAGCAGCTCCGTGACAGGGGAAGAGACCCAGTACTTC
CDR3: CASSSVTGEETQYF